Listed here are 24 T cell receptor beta chains from one sample, sequenced in a study of lymphopenia after photon versus proton radiotherapy. The method was immunoSEQ multiplex PCR; TCRdb's version includes in-frame clones alone and lacks a portion of them. The top ten clones hold 0.75% to 0.9% of a sample with tens of thousands of clones, about 88% of them seen once. The starting material was peripheral blood, obtained from a patient treated with photon-based radiotherapy. The receptors shown here come from a woman aged 45 to 65 with cholangiocarcinoma.

The J gene is TRBJ2-5, the V gene TRBV11-2; D unclear. V gave up 1 base and J gave up 4 bases, with 4 bases separating them. This CDR3 is 12 amino acids long. Germline V gene data show CDR1 as SGHAT and CDR2 as FQNNGV. CDR3 bases: TGTGCCAGCAGCTTAGGAGTAGAGACCCAGTACTTC. This encodes CASSLGVETQYF.

The chain joins TRBV23-1 to TRBJ2-1, with 7 positions matching TRBD2. TRBV23-1 is recorded as an ORF, its role being uncertain. Unmatched junction bases numbered 6, after V lost 0 bases and J lost 7 bases. This CDR3 region has 15 residues. The CDR3: CASSQSGDYPNEQFF. The CDR3 DNA sequence: TGCGCCAGCAGTCAATCGGGGGACTACCCGAATGAGCAGTTCTTC.

The gene calls are TRBV7-9 and TRBJ1-3, with TRBD1 as a possible D gene (6 bases). Looked up from germline, CDR1 is SEHNR and CDR2 is FQNEAQ (reference sequence). V was shortened by 2 bases and J by 0 bases, with 8 bases between the two germline ends. This CDR3 contains 15 residues. The CDR3: CASSLLDSSGNTIYF. CDR3 nucleotide sequence: TGTGCCAGCAGCTTATTGGACAGCTCTGGAAACACCATATATTTT.

The genes are TRBV2 and TRBJ2-7; D is uncertain. Trimming removed 8 bases at V and 4 bases at J, with 15 bases between. The CDR3 totals 13 residues. Germline-derived CDR1 and CDR2 are SNHLY and FYNNEI. For the CDR3, the DNA is TGTGCCAGCGGCCGGCGGATTTTATACGAGCAGTACTTC. Protein: CASGRRILYEQYF.

The chain couples TRBV25-1 to TRBJ2-5; D is uncertain. CDR3 length: 12 residues. Germline V gene sequence: CDR1 MGHDK, CDR2 SYGVNS. V shed 4 bases and J shed 7 bases, with 10 bases lying between them. CDR3 in DNA: TGTGCCAGCAGTGTCGGTCGGTCGACCCAGTACTTC. It yields the protein CASSVGRSTQYF.

A note on this clone: At one end the junction does not follow the germline gene, possibly because of a read error. This sequence joins TRBV7-7 and TRBJ2-7; TRBD1 agrees at 11 bases. Per germline, CDR1 SSHAT and CDR2 FNYEAQ (reference sequence). This CDR3 contains 15 residues. CDR3 DNA: TGTGCTAGCAGCCCAGGACAGGGGGCTTCCTACGAGCAGTACTTC. The encoded protein is CASSPGQGASYEQYF.

The chain uses TRBV7-2 and TRBJ2-2; D unclear. The CDR3 sequence is 16 residues long. The germline V and J ends were trimmed by 5 bases and 7 bases, with 20 bases remaining between them. Germline lookup yields CDR1 SGHTA and CDR2 FQGNSA. In DNA, the CDR3 is TGTGCCAGCAGCCCATGGGCCGGCCTCCACGTCGGGGAGCTGTTTTTT. Translated: CASSPWAGLHVGELFF.

The chain recombines TRBV7-2 with TRBJ2-5, with D hard to call. The V end was cut by 1 base, the J end by 3 bases, with 3 bases between. The CDR3 has 12 residues. Germline values: CDR1 SGHTA, CDR2 FQGNSA. In nucleotides, the CDR3 is TGTGCCAGCAGCTTAGATAAAGAGACCCAGTACTTC. It yields the protein CASSLDKETQYF.

This chain links TRBV7-9 with TRBJ1-2; D is unclear. The CDR3 length is 14 residues. CDR1 is SEHNR and CDR2 is FQNEAQ in the germline V gene (reference sequence). Trimming pared 5 bases from V and 7 bases from J, leaving 17 bases between. The CDR3 nucleotides are TGTGCCAGCAGCAACTTAACCCGGGAGGGTGGCTACACCTTC. Translating gives CASSNLTREGGYTF.

This chain uses TRBV19 with TRBJ2-3; unclear D gene. CDR3 length: 11 residues. Germline V gene data show CDR1 as LNHDA and CDR2 as SQIVND (reference sequence). Trimming stripped 3 bases from V and 8 bases from J, with 6 bases between. DNA for the CDR3: TGTGCCAGTAGTATTGGTCTTACGCAGTATTTT. Protein product: CASSIGLTQYF.

The V and J genes are TRBV29-1 and TRBJ1-1; no clear D. This CDR3 has 13 residues. In germline, CDR1 is SQVTM, CDR2 ANQGSEA. Deletions cut 4 bases from V and 0 bases from J, with 9 bases between. The CDR3 bases are TGCAGCGTTGGGCGGCAGCTGAACACTGAAGCTTTCTTT. This gives the protein CSVGRQLNTEAFF.

The V gene is TRBV4-3, the J gene TRBJ1-1; D is undetermined. The germline V gene has CDR1 LGHNA and CDR2 YSLEER. V was trimmed by 0 bases and J by 11 bases, leaving 13 bases between them. The CDR3 loop spans 13 amino acids. The CDR3 here is CASSQDLGGGAFF. CDR3 nucleotides: TGCGCCAGCAGCCAAGATCTGGGCGGCGGGGCTTTCTTT.

This clone showed up just once. The V and J genes are TRBV7-2 and TRBJ1-2; perhaps TRBD1 as D (6 bases). Germline CDR1 is SGHTA and CDR2 is FQGNSA. The CDR3 has 14 residues. V was cut by 5 bases and J by 1 base, with 11 bases left in between. CDR3 amino acids: CASSLDRNNYGYTF. The CDR3 DNA reads TGTGCCAGCAGCCTGGACAGAAATAACTATGGCTACACCTTC.

The CDR3 reads CASSNYYEQYF. DNA of the CDR3: TGTGCCAGCAGCAACTACTACGAGCAGTACTTC. The chain couples TRBV5-6 to TRBJ2-7; D is uncertain. Germline CDR1 SGHDT, CDR2 YYEEEE. V lost 4 bases, J lost 3 bases, and 5 bases lay in between. The CDR3 runs to 11 residues.

The chain combines TRBV18 with TRBJ1-2, with a weak D call TRBD1 (5 bases). V lost 0 bases and J lost 6, with 11 bases in between. Germline assignment: CDR1 KGHSH and CDR2 LQKENI. This CDR3 has 14 amino acids. The CDR3 nucleotides read TGTGCCAGCTCACCACCTGAGAGGGGCAATGGCTACACCTTC. This translates into CASSPPERGNGYTF.

The J gene is TRBJ2-3, the V gene TRBV7-2, with D uncertain. The CDR3 is 15 amino acids. V lost 5 bases to trimming and J lost 2 bases, with 14 bases between them. Germline CDR1 and CDR2: SGHTA and FQGNSA. The CDR3 here is CASSPSTGFTDTQYF. The CDR3 DNA reads as TGTGCCAGCAGCCCCAGCACGGGCTTCACAGATACGCAGTATTTT.

The rearrangement links TRBV5-1 to TRBJ2-2, with a tentative D call TRBD2 (5 bases). V was trimmed by 0 bases and J by 1 base, leaving 7 bases between them. Germline V gene data show CDR1 as SGHRS and CDR2 as YFSETQ. The CDR3 has 15 amino acids. The CDR3 protein is CASSLEAENTGELFF. CDR3 nucleotide sequence: TGCGCCAGCAGCTTGGAAGCGGAGAACACCGGGGAGCTGTTTTTT.

J is TRBJ1-1 and V is TRBV7-9, with a tentative D call TRBD1 (5 bases). V was pared by 6 bases and J by 7 bases, with 12 bases between. CDR1 is SEHNR, CDR2 FQNEAQ, per germline (reference sequence). There are 12 residues in the CDR3. The CDR3 protein is CASRGGAIEAFF. The CDR3 DNA reads TGTGCCAGCAGAGGTGGGGCGATTGAAGCTTTCTTT.

This clone has more than one count but fewer than ten. V is TRBV4-3 and J is TRBJ1-5; D ambiguous. Trimming cost V 0 bases and J 7 bases, with 7 bases left between them. The germline CDR1 and CDR2 sequences are LGHNA and YSLEER. The CDR3 totals 13 residues. The CDR3 is CASSQESGQPQHF. CDR3 coding DNA: TGCGCCAGCAGCCAAGAGTCGGGCCAGCCCCAGCATTTT.

The J gene is TRBJ2-7, the V gene TRBV5-5; 9 bases align to TRBD2. CDR1 and CDR2 from the germline V gene are SGHKS and YYEKEE (reference sequence). The CDR3 is made up of 16 amino acids. V dropped 6 bases and J dropped 0; count of bases not matched to a gene: 10. The CDR3: CASNRVAGEISYEQYF. DNA of the CDR3: TGTGCCAGCAACAGAGTAGCGGGGGAGATCTCCTACGAGCAGTACTTC.

The V and J genes are TRBV9 and TRBJ1-5; TRBD1 is a possible D gene (5 bases). Deletions cut 0 bases from V and 7 bases from J, with 8 bases between. Germline CDR1 reads SGDLS; CDR2 reads YYNGEE. This CDR3 has 13 residues. CDR3 in amino acids: CASSVGRDQPQHF. Written as DNA, the CDR3 is TGTGCCAGCAGCGTAGGAAGGGACCAGCCCCAGCATTTT.

V gene TRBV27 combines with J gene TRBJ2-1; TRBD2 matches 12 bases. Germline CDR1 and CDR2: MNHEY and SMNVEV (reference sequence). J lost 5 bases, V lost 2 bases, and 1 base had no gene match. This CDR3 spans 15 amino acids. Here the CDR3 reads CASSLGLAGHNEQFF. The CDR3 DNA sequence: TGTGCCAGCAGTTTAGGACTAGCGGGGCACAATGAGCAGTTCTTC.

This clone was seen a few times. V usage is TRBV4-3 and J usage is TRBJ1-2; the D is unclear. Germline CDR1 is LGHNA and CDR2 is YSLEER. V was cut by 4 bases and J by 8 bases, with 20 bases left in between. The CDR3 length is 15 residues. The CDR3 sequence is CASSRPGSHREGYTF. CDR3 DNA: TGCGCCAGCAGCCGGCCGGGCAGCCACCGAGAAGGCTACACCTTC.

This clone was counted between two and nine times. The J gene is TRBJ2-7, the V gene TRBV13; D not resolved. Germline V gene lookup returns CDR1 PRHDT and CDR2 FYEKMQ (reference sequence). The CDR3 loop spans 12 amino acids. V dropped 2 bases and J dropped 4 bases, with 6 bases sitting between them. The CDR3 bases are TGTGCCAGCAGCTTAAGTACGTACGAGCAGTACTTC. Its protein product is CASSLSTYEQYF. Together with reference TRBV13 and TRBJ2-7, the CDR3 gives the full variable domain: AAGVIQSPRHLIKEKRETATLKCYPIPRHDTVYWYQQGPGQDPQFLISFYEKMQSDKGSIPDRFSAQQFSDYHSELNMSSLELGDSALYFCASSLSTYEQYFGPGTRLTVT.